This T cell receptor (beta chain) is from a study of blood T cell repertoires in COVID-19. Germline V gene lookup returns CDR1 ENHRY and CDR2 SYGVKD. The CDR3 runs to 14 residues. V trimming: 9 bases; J trimming: 4 bases; junction bases outside the gene matches: 8. The repertoire was sequenced with immunoSEQ multiplex PCR; TCRdb's copy has only in-frame clones and lacks some. The table records around 200,000 clones, 80% to 90% of them present only once. Sequencing used peripheral blood. This sequence joins TRBV10-3 and TRBJ2-2, with 7 bases that match TRBD1. This clonotype was obtained from an elderly woman with acute or convalescent COVID-19. The CDR3 DNA reads as TGTGCCATAGGACAGGTCCAAACCACCGGGGAGCTGTTTTTT. Amino acid sequence: CAIGQVQTTGELFF.